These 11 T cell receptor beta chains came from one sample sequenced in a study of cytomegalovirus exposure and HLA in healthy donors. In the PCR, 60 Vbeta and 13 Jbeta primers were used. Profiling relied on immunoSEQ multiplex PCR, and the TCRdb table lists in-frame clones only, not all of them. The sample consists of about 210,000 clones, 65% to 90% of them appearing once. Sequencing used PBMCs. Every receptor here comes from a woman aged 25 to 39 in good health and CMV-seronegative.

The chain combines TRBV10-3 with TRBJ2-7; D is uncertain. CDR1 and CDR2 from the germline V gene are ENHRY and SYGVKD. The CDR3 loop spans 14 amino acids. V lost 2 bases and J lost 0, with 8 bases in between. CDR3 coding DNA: TGTGCCATCAGTGAGCACGGTTCCTCCTACGAGCAGTACTTC. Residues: CAISEHGSSYEQYF.

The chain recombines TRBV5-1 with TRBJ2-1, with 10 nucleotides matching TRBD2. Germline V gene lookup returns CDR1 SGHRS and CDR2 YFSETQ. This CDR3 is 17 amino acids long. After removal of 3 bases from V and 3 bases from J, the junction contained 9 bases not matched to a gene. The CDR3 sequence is CASSSNLGTSVYNEQFF. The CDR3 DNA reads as TGCGCCAGCAGCTCCAACCTCGGGACTAGCGTCTACAATGAGCAGTTCTTC.

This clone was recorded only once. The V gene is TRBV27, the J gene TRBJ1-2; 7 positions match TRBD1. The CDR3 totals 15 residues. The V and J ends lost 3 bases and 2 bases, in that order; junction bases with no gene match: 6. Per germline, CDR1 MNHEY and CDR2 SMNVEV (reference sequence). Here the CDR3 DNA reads TGTGCCAGCAGTTTCTTGGGACAGCCAAACTATGGCTACACCTTC. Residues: CASSFLGQPNYGYTF.

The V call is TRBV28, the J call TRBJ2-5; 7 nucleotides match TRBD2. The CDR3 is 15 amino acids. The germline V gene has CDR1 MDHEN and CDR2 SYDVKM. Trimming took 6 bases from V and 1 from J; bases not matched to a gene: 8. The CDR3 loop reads CASRSAGVPQETQYF. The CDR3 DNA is TGTGCCAGCAGGAGCGCGGGGGTCCCCCAAGAGACCCAGTACTTC.

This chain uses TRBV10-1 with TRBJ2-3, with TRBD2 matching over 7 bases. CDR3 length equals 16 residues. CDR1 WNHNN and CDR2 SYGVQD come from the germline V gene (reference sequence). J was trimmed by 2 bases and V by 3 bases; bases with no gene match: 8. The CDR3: CASSDRSSGNTDTQYF. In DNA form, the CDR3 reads TGCGCCAGCAGTGACAGGTCTAGCGGAAACACAGATACGCAGTATTTT.

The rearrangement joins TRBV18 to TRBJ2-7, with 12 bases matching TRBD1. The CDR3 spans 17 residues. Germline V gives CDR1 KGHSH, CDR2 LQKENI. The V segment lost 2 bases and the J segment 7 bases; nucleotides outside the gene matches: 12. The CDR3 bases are TGTGCCAGCTCACCAGGGGACAGGGGGCGCGGGACGGGAGAGCAGTACTTC. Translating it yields CASSPGDRGRGTGEQYF.

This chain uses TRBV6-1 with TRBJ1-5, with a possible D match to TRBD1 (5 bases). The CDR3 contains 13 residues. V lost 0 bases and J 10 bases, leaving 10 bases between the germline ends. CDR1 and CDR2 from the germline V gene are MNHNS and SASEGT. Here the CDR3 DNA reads TGTGCCAGCAGTGAAGCGGGGCAACTCCCCCAGCATTTT. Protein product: CASSEAGQLPQHF.

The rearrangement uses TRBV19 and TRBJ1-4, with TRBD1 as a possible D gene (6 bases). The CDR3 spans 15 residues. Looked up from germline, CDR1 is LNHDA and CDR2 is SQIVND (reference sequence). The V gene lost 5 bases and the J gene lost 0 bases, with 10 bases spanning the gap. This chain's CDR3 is CASSPGQSTNEKLFF. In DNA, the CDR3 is TGTGCCAGTAGTCCAGGACAGTCAACTAATGAAAAACTGTTTTTT.

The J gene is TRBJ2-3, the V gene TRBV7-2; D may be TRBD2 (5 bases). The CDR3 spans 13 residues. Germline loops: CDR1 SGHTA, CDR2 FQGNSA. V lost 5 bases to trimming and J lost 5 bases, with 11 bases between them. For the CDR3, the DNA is TGTGCCAGCAGCGCGACCCGGGGAGATACGCAGTATTTT. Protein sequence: CASSATRGDTQYF. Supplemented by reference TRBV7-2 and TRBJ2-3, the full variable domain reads GAGVSQSPSNKVTEKGKDVELRCDPISGHTALYWYRQSLGQGLEFLIYFQGNSAPDKSGLPSDRFSAERTGGSVSTLTIQRTQQEDSAVYLCASSATRGDTQYFGPGTRLTVL.

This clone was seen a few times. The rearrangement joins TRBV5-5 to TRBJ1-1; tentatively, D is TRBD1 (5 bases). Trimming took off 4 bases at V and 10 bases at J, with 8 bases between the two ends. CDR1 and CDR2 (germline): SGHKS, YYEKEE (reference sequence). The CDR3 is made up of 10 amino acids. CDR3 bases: TGTGCCAGCAGCCAGGGTCGAGCTTTCTTT. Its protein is CASSQGRAFF.

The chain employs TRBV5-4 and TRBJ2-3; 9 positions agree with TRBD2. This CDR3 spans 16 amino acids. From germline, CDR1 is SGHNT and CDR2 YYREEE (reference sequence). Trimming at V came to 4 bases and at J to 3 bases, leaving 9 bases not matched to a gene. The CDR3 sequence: CASSVVFAGGTDTQYF. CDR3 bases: TGTGCCAGCAGCGTGGTATTTGCGGGAGGGACAGATACGCAGTATTTT. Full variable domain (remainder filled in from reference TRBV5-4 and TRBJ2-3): ETGVTQSPTHLIKTRGQQVTLRCSSQSGHNTVSWYQQALGQGPQFIFQYYREEENGRGNFPPRFSGLQFPNYSSELNVNALELDDSALYLCASSVVFAGGTDTQYFGPGTRLTVL.